The 8 T cell receptor beta chains given below trace back to one sample, sequenced in a study of glioma-infiltrating T cells after dendritic cell vaccination. Here immunoSEQ multiplex PCR was the method, and the copy in TCRdb shows in-frame clones only, minus some. The sample includes over 90,000 clones, 75% to 90% of them seen just once. The time point: after dendritic cell vaccination, including at tumor progression/relapse. This specimen was blood, taken after dendritic cell vaccination. The receptors originated from a human donor with glioblastoma.

The rearrangement uses TRBV10-3 and TRBJ2-5; 9 nucleotides agree with TRBD1. The better agreement between TRBJ2-7 and the DNA end casts doubt on the J call. CDR3 length: 14 amino acids. Germline assignment: CDR1 ENHRY and CDR2 SYGVKD. In nucleotides, the CDR3 is TGTGCCATCAGTGAGAGTAGGGACAGGGCCGAGCAGTACTTC. Its translation is CAISESRDRAEQYF.

V gene TRBV7-8 combines with J gene TRBJ2-7; 14 positions match TRBD2. V dropped 5 bases and J dropped 3; count of bases not matched to a gene: 6. The CDR3 loop spans 16 amino acids. Germline V gene sequence: CDR1 SGHVS, CDR2 FQNEAQ. CDR3 loop: CASSPGTSGSNYEQYF. DNA for the CDR3: TGTGCCAGCAGCCCAGGGACTAGCGGGAGTAACTACGAGCAGTACTTC. Drawing the rest from reference TRBV7-8 and TRBJ2-7, the complete variable domain is GAGVSQSPRYKVAKRGQDVALRCDPISGHVSLFWYQQALGQGPEFLTYFQNEAQLDKSGLPSDRFFAERPEGSVSTLKIQRTQQEDSAVYLCASSPGTSGSNYEQYFGPGTRLTVT.

The genes are TRBV7-9 and TRBJ2-2; TRBD2 is a possible D gene (5 bases). The V end was cut by 2 bases, the J end by 1 base, with 11 bases between. This CDR3 comprises 16 residues. Germline lookup yields CDR1 SEHNR and CDR2 FQNEAQ (reference sequence). CDR3 in amino acids: CASSLFGGRNTGELFF. The CDR3 region has the DNA TGTGCCAGCAGCTTATTTGGTGGGAGGAACACCGGGGAGCTGTTTTTT.

This chain links TRBV9 with TRBJ2-5; 7 bases agree with TRBD2. Germline lookup yields CDR1 SGDLS and CDR2 YYNGEE. This CDR3 contains 16 residues. V was pared by 0 bases and J by 5 bases, with 10 bases of the junction left unmatched. The CDR3 is CASSVGARRERETQYF. The DNA for the CDR3 is TGTGCCAGCAGCGTAGGAGCTAGGCGGGAGCGGGAGACCCAGTACTTC. Drawing the rest from reference TRBV9 and TRBJ2-5, the complete variable domain is DSGVTQTPKHLITATGQRVTLRCSPRSGDLSVYWYQQSLDQGLQFLIQYYNGEERAKGNILERFSAQQFPDLHSELNLSSLELGDSALYFCASSVGARRERETQYFGPGTRLLVL.

This clone was observed a single time. The CDR3 bases are TGTGCCAGCAGTCCGCACAGGGTTGCAAACACTGAAGCTTTCTTT. The encoded protein is CASSPHRVANTEAFF. The chain uses TRBV6-5 and TRBJ1-1, with D perhaps TRBD1 (6 bases). The CDR3 consists of 15 residues. V was trimmed by 5 bases and J by 2 bases, leaving 15 bases between them. Germline CDR1 is MNHEY and CDR2 is SVGAGI.

This clone was seen only once. The chain couples TRBV28 to TRBJ2-3, with D perhaps TRBD2 (6 bases). Germline values: CDR1 MDHEN, CDR2 SYDVKM. The CDR3 totals 15 residues. V was cut by 2 bases and J by 2 bases, with 11 bases left in between. The CDR3 region is CASSLPSALTDTQYF. The DNA for the CDR3 is TGTGCCAGCAGTTTACCTAGCGCCCTCACAGATACGCAGTATTTT.

The chain combines TRBV6-5 with TRBJ2-1, with TRBD2 identical over 7 bases. J gave up 13 bases and V 0 bases, and 12 bases lay outside the gene matches. Germline CDR1 MNHEY, CDR2 SVGAGI. CDR3 length: 15 amino acids. As DNA, the CDR3 is TGTGCCAGCAGTTACTCGAGCGGGGTGGCAGGTATTCAGTTCTTC. Protein sequence: CASSYSSGVAGIQFF.

Note on this clone: Germline and junction disagree at one end, which may indicate a read error. The chain links TRBV13 to TRBJ2-7; possible D gene TRBD2, 5 bases. This CDR3 comprises 17 residues. Germline CDR1 PRHDT, CDR2 FYEKMQ (reference sequence). CDR3 protein: CASSLGLRLAYYYEQYF. The CDR3 region has the DNA TGTGCCAGCAGCCTAGGGCTCCGGCTAGCCTACTACTACGAGCAGTACTTC.